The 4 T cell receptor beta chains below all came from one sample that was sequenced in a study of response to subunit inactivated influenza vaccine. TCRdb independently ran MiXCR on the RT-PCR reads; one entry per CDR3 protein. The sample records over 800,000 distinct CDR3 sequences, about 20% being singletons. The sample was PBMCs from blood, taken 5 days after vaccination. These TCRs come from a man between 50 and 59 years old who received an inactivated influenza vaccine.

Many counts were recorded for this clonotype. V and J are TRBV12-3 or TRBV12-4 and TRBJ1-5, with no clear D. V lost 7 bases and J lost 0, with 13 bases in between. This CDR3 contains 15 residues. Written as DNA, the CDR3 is TGTGCCAGCAAGCCCGGGGTGAATAGCAATCAGCCCCAGCATTTT. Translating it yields CASKPGVNSNQPQHF.

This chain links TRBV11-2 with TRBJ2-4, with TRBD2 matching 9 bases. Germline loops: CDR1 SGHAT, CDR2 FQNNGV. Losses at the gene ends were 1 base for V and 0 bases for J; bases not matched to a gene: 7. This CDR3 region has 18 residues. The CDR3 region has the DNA TGTGCCAGCAGCTTAGTTAGCGGGGGAACCTTAGCCAAAAACATTCAGTACTTC. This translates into CASSLVSGGTLAKNIQYF.

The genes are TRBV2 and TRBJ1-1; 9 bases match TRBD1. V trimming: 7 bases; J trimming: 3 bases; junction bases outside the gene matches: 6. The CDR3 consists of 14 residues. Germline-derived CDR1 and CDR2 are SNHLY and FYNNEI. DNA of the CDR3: TGTGCCAGCAAGAAGACAGGGGGAGACACTGAAGCTTTCTTT. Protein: CASKKTGGDTEAFF.

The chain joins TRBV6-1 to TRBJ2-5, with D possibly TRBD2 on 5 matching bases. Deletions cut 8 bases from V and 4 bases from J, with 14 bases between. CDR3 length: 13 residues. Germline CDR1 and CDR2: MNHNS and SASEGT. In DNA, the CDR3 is TGTGCCAGCTCGTTCGGGAAGAGAGAGACCCAGTACTTC. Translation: CASSFGKRETQYF.